Sequencing of this T cell receptor beta chain was carried out in a study of blood T cell repertoires in COVID-19. Across the whole study: The United States, Italy and Spain supplied acute and convalescent COVID-19 samples. Sources were T cells, B-cell-depleted T cells, or PBMCs; the material itself was cDNA or gDNA.

In the authors' methods: The assay estimated nucleated cells by amplifying reference gene primers. Sequenced by immunoSEQ multiplex PCR; TCRdb stores in-frame clones only, minus some. V, J and clone size are those of that table, while D and trimming were read from the DNA. Here the sample spans roughly 140,000 clones, approximately 87% being singletons. The CDR3 loop spans 14 amino acids. The source of this sequence is a woman aged 40 to 50 with acute or convalescent COVID-19. The sample consisted of peripheral blood. The chain combines TRBV12-1 with TRBJ1-6; the D call in the table, TRBD1, was not verified against the DNA. TRBV12-1 is designated a pseudogene. The CDR3 sequence: CASSRDSHPSPLHF. The DNA for the CDR3 is TGTGCCAGCAGCCGCGACAGTCACCCATCACCCCTCCACTTT.